These T cell receptor beta chains were read from a single sample in a study of T cell repertoires in cytomegalovirus infection. TCRdb used MiXCR to reprocess the reads, holding one entry per CDR3 protein. This table holds fewer than 300,000 distinct CDR3 sequences, about 25% found once. The sequenced sample was PBMCs. The receptors come from a human donor in good health (CMV status not recorded). Some clones in this sample may be carry-over from other donors' samples. CDR3s include the opening cysteine and the closing phenylalanine or tryptophan.

J: TRBJ2-3; V: TRBV10-3; CDR3: CAIMREGADTQYF
J: TRBJ2-3; V: TRBV20-1; CDR3: CSCTLMSGGSTDTQYF
J: TRBJ1-1; V: TRBV20-1; CDR3: CSASFTLNTEAFF
J: TRBJ1-1; V: TRBV18; CDR3: CASSPQLGQGNTEAFF
J: TRBJ1-2; V: TRBV29-1; CDR3: CSVNSGASHGYTF
J: TRBJ2-2; V: TRBV6-2/TRBV6-3; CDR3: CASTPGGGTGELFF
J: TRBJ1-2; V: TRBV28; CDR3: CASRITGGNGYTF
J: TRBJ2-7; V: TRBV6-2/TRBV6-3; CDR3: CASRRLAEGREQYF
J: TRBJ1-2; V: TRBV6-1; CDR3: CASSKTDSFYGYTF
J: TRBJ2-7; V: TRBV7-9; CDR3: CASSYIAGGSPYEQYF
J: TRBJ1-5; V: TRBV28; CDR3: CASSQPDRGYQPQHF
J: TRBJ1-2; V: TRBV20-1; CDR3: CSARGQGYGYTF
J: TRBJ2-2; V: TRBV11-3; CDR3: CASSFSTSGTGELFF
J: TRBJ2-4; V: TRBV28; CDR3: CASSTPGQGTNIQYF
J: TRBJ2-7; V: TRBV7-8; CDR3: CASSLAQDEQYF
J: TRBJ2-5; V: TRBV11-2; CDR3: CASSLGFGTGIEETQYF
J: TRBJ2-5; V: TRBV3-1; CDR3: CASSHSNRDKETQYF
J: TRBJ2-3; V: TRBV20-1; CDR3: CSASPLAGVPLTDTQYF
J: TRBJ1-1; V: TRBV29-1; CDR3: CSGRIGTEAFF
J: TRBJ2-1; V: TRBV7-2; CDR3: CASSHGLVINEQFF
J: TRBJ1-1; V: TRBV6-5; CDR3: CASNNRATPEAFF
J: TRBJ2-1; V: TRBV7-9; CDR3: CASSPLALSSYNEQFF
J: TRBJ2-1; V: TRBV5-4; CDR3: CASSLAGVGLGAYNEQFF
J: TRBJ1-5; V: TRBV10-3; CDR3: CAISESGPPQHF
J: TRBJ2-5; V: TRBV28; CDR3: CASNTGTGGRLAGARETQYF
J: TRBJ1-4; V: TRBV15; CDR3: CATSSPGGATNEKLFF
J: TRBJ1-4; V: TRBV7-6; CDR3: CASSPSGGNEKLFF
J: TRBJ2-7; V: TRBV5-5; CDR3: CASSLARQELFF
J: TRBJ1-2; V: TRBV20-1; CDR3: CSANNRAPYGYTF
J: TRBJ2-1; V: TRBV10-3; CDR3: CAITGTGGFNEQFF
J: TRBJ2-7; V: TRBV12-3/TRBV12-4; CDR3: CASSRTADGSYEQYF
J: TRBJ1-1; V: TRBV7-3; CDR3: CASSSSTGVTEAFF
J: TRBJ2-3; V: TRBV6-1; CDR3: CASSRGGQSTDTQYF
J: TRBJ2-7; V: TRBV20-1; CDR3: CSAPPGLAVYEQYF
J: TRBJ2-2; V: TRBV19; CDR3: CASSRTSGANTGELFF
J: TRBJ2-1; V: TRBV5-1; CDR3: CASSWDRGNEQFF
J: TRBJ1-1; V: TRBV20-1; CDR3: CSASTGAGEAFF
J: TRBJ2-5; V: TRBV20-1; CDR3: CSARPGETQYF
J: TRBJ2-5; V: TRBV2; CDR3: CASSQDRQETQYF
J: TRBJ1-2; V: TRBV6-6; CDR3: CASRGGGKGYGYTF
J: TRBJ1-4; V: TRBV24-1; CDR3: CATSDTRANEKLFF
J: TRBJ2-4; V: TRBV7-6; CDR3: CASSLLPLAKNIQYF
J: TRBJ2-2; V: TRBV27; CDR3: CASSPTRGLATNTGELFF
J: TRBJ2-7; V: TRBV20-1; CDR3: CSARGIGLIAYEQYF
J: TRBJ1-4; V: TRBV28; CDR3: CASSFLEKLFF
J: TRBJ1-2; V: TRBV28; CDR3: CASSLRDRGGYTF
J: TRBJ2-7; V: TRBV7-8; CDR3: CASSPAEISYEQYF
J: TRBJ1-4; V: TRBV5-7; CDR3: CASSGIGSRNEKLFF
J: TRBJ2-7; V: TRBV7-4; CDR3: CASSQSSLPLEQYF
J: TRBJ1-2; V: TRBV6-6; CDR3: CASSYSGQGEIYTF
J: TRBJ1-2; V: TRBV29-1; CDR3: CSVGGPDRGGGYTF
J: TRBJ2-2; V: TRBV19; CDR3: CASSGPGRGGGELFF
J: TRBJ2-2; V: TRBV7-8; CDR3: CASSLGEGTGELFF
J: TRBJ1-4; V: TRBV10-3; CDR3: CAISPNRGGDEKLFF
J: TRBJ1-5; V: TRBV20-1; CDR3: CSARVKGDSYQPQHF
J: TRBJ1-6; V: TRBV5-6; CDR3: CASSDTGVDSPLHF